The 30 T cell receptor beta chains reported below all come from one sample, sequenced in a study of OX40 agonist ivuxolimab in advanced cancers. The assay was immunoSEQ multiplex PCR, and TCRdb's table has in-frame clones only and misses some. The sample gives about 85,000 clones, about 86% of which show up once; approximately 7% is in the top ten. The sample here was CD4+ or CD8+ T cells sorted from blood, taken in a trial of the OX40 agonist ivuxolimab. The receptors were gathered from an adult with an advanced solid tumor such as melanoma, head and neck, liver or kidney cancer.

The rearrangement uses TRBV7-9 and TRBJ2-3, with 12 bases fitting TRBD2. The germline CDR1 and CDR2 sequences are SEHNR and FQNEAQ (reference sequence). The V segment lost 5 bases and the J segment 5 bases; nucleotides outside the gene matches: 2. CDR3 length: 14 amino acids. The CDR3 protein is CASSPSGGEDTQYF. CDR3 DNA sequence: TGTGCCAGCAGCCCTAGCGGGGGGGAAGATACGCAGTATTTT.

The chain joins TRBV7-9 to TRBJ2-3, with 14 positions matching TRBD2. This CDR3 comprises 17 residues. Germline CDR1 and CDR2: SEHNR and FQNEAQ (reference sequence). V shed 4 bases and J 4 bases; nucleotides not matched to a gene: 7. Here the CDR3 DNA reads TGTGCCAGCAGCTCCCCCGGGACTAGCGGGGGTTCAGATACGCAGTATTTT. Its protein is CASSSPGTSGGSDTQYF.

This chain connects TRBV7-9 to TRBJ1-2; D is undetermined. The CDR3 covers 16 residues. Looked up from germline, CDR1 is SEHNR and CDR2 is FQNEAQ (reference sequence). The V end was cut by 5 bases, the J end by 0 bases, with 16 bases between. The CDR3 DNA reads as TGTGCCAGCAGCCCCGCGATGGGTGAACCTAACTATGGCTACACCTTC. Its protein is CASSPAMGEPNYGYTF. The entire variable domain, with the rest obtained from reference TRBV7-9 and TRBJ1-2, is as follows: DTGVSQNPRHKITKRGQNVTFRCDPISEHNRLYWYRQTLGQGPEFLTYFQNEAQLEKSRLLSDRFSAERPKGSFSTLEIQRTEQGDSAMYLCASSPAMGEPNYGYTFGSGTRLTVV.

The chain has TRBV5-5 and TRBJ1-5, with D perhaps TRBD1 (6 bases). Trimming took off 4 bases at V and 4 bases at J, with 12 bases between the two ends. Germline lookup yields CDR1 SGHKS and CDR2 YYEKEE (reference sequence). The CDR3 contains 14 residues. DNA for the CDR3: TGTGCCAGCAGCGCTGGACAGAATAATCAGCCCCAGCATTTT. As protein: CASSAGQNNQPQHF.

The V call is TRBV5-1, the J call TRBJ2-7; 8 bases line up with TRBD2. Germline V CDR1 and CDR2: SGHRS, YFSETQ. Germline trimming cut 4 bases from V and 6 bases from J; bases unmatched to any gene: 9. The CDR3 covers 14 residues. The chain's CDR3 is CASSAAGERGEQYF. CDR3 nucleotide sequence: TGCGCCAGCAGCGCAGCGGGAGAGAGGGGCGAGCAGTACTTC.

The chain is built from TRBV5-4 and TRBJ1-6; tentatively, D is TRBD1 (5 bases). Germline V lookup: CDR1 SGHNT, CDR2 YYREEE (reference sequence). The CDR3 covers 15 residues. V was shortened by 3 bases and J by 9 bases, with 16 bases between the two germline ends. The CDR3 nucleotides read TGTGCCAGCAGCTACCGGGGGGTGGGAGGTTCACCCCTCCACTTT. Translating it yields CASSYRGVGGSPLHF. Full variable domain (remainder filled in from reference TRBV5-4 and TRBJ1-6): ETGVTQSPTHLIKTRGQQVTLRCSSQSGHNTVSWYQQALGQGPQFIFQYYREEENGRGNFPPRFSGLQFPNYSSELNVNALELDDSALYLCASSYRGVGGSPLHFGNGTRLTVT.

The V call is TRBV23-1, the J call TRBJ1-1, with D tentatively TRBD1 (5 bases). TRBV23-1 is known as an ORF, though its function is uncertain. Between the trimmed V and J ends, which lost 4 bases and 0 bases, there was a span of 18 bases. There are 17 residues in the CDR3. CDR3 protein: CASSPNHRGGLNTEAFF. CDR3 in DNA: TGCGCCAGCAGTCCAAATCACCGGGGCGGATTGAACACTGAAGCTTTCTTT.

This clone came up once. The V gene is TRBV9, the J gene TRBJ2-1; TRBD1 might be the D (7 bases). Germline V gene sequence: CDR1 SGDLS, CDR2 YYNGEE. This CDR3 comprises 17 residues. Trimming stripped 0 bases from V and 10 bases from J, with 23 bases between. The CDR3 reads CASSVAGGGYGNEEQFF. The CDR3 DNA follows: TGTGCCAGCAGCGTAGCTGGAGGGGGCTATGGCAATGAAGAGCAGTTCTTC.

This sequence joins TRBV7-2 and TRBJ2-7, with 11 positions matching TRBD1. The CDR3 length is 15 residues. Germline values: CDR1 SGHTA, CDR2 FQGNSA. Trimming took 0 bases from V and 3 from J; bases not matched to a gene: 1. CDR3 in DNA: TGTGCCAGCAGCTTAGCGGGGACAGGGGGCTACGAGCAGTACGTC. Its protein product is CASSLAGTGGYEQYV.

The genes are TRBV5-1 and TRBJ2-4; TRBD1 aligns across 7 bases. There are 14 residues in the CDR3. Germline V gene lookup returns CDR1 SGHRS and CDR2 YFSETQ. J gave up 7 bases and V 3 bases, and 7 bases lay outside the gene matches. The CDR3 sequence: CASSSTGFRNIQYF. DNA for the CDR3: TGCGCCAGCAGCTCGACAGGGTTTCGGAACATTCAGTACTTC.

This clone was found once. This rearrangement joins TRBV30 to TRBJ1-5; 7 nucleotides align to TRBD1. The length of the CDR3 is 20 residues. Trimming at V came to 0 bases and at J to 0 bases, leaving 17 bases not matched to a gene. The germline gives CDR1 GTSNPN, CDR2 SVGIG (reference sequence). CDR3 residues: CAWSVTRVYRGSYSNQPQHF. The CDR3, as DNA: TGTGCCTGGAGTGTTACTCGAGTGTACAGGGGAAGTTATAGCAATCAGCCCCAGCATTTT. Together with reference TRBV30 and TRBJ1-5, the CDR3 gives the full variable domain: SQTIHQWPATLVQPVGSPLSLECTVEGTSNPNLYWYRQAAGRGLQLLFYSVGIGQISSEVPQNLSASRPQDRQFILSSKKLLLSDSGFYLCAWSVTRVYRGSYSNQPQHFGDGTRLSIL.

This rearrangement joins TRBV6-1 to TRBJ2-1, with unresolved D. The CDR3 has 16 residues. Trimming left V 3 bases short and J 6 bases short, with 18 bases between. Germline CDR1 is MNHNS and CDR2 is SASEGT. As DNA, the CDR3 is TGTGCCAGCAGTGACCAGGTGGCTATTTTTCGCAATGAGCAGTTCTTC. Translation: CASSDQVAIFRNEQFF.

This sequence joins TRBV28 and TRBJ2-5; 10 nucleotides line up with TRBD2. Germline-derived CDR1 and CDR2 are MDHEN and SYDVKM. CDR3 length: 16 residues. The trim removed 4 bases at V and 5 bases at J, leaving 10 bases unmatched. The CDR3 sequence: CASSSPPGLAKETQYF. CDR3 DNA sequence: TGTGCCAGCAGTTCTCCCCCGGGACTAGCGAAGGAGACCCAGTACTTC.

V and J are TRBV5-6 and TRBJ1-2; 9 nucleotides line up with TRBD1. V dropped 4 bases and J dropped 5; count of bases not matched to a gene: 18. Germline CDR1 and CDR2: SGHDT and YYEEEE. The CDR3 totals 18 residues. The CDR3 loop is CASSQPPGQGGITYGYTF. The CDR3 nucleotides read TGTGCCAGCAGCCAACCCCCGGGACAGGGTGGGATTACTTATGGCTACACCTTC.

The chain is built from TRBV5-1 and TRBJ2-2; either TRBD1 or TRBD2 may fit D (5 bases each). V lost 6 bases, J lost 1 base, and 10 bases lay in between. CDR3 length equals 14 residues. Germline loops: CDR1 SGHRS, CDR2 YFSETQ. This chain's CDR3 is CASKRDGNTGELFF. DNA for the CDR3: TGCGCCAGCAAGAGGGACGGGAACACCGGGGAGCTGTTTTTT.

The V call is TRBV9, the J call TRBJ2-1; TRBD1 matches 7 bases. CDR3 size: 15 residues. CDR1 and CDR2 from the germline V gene are SGDLS and YYNGEE. V was clipped by 4 bases and J by 4 bases; unmatched bases: 8. The chain's CDR3 is CASSIGRGNYNEQFF. The CDR3 nucleotides read TGTGCCAGCAGCATAGGCAGGGGGAATTACAATGAGCAGTTCTTC.

The rearrangement uses TRBV7-2 and TRBJ2-7, with a tentative D call TRBD1 (6 bases). The CDR3 loop spans 14 amino acids. From germline, CDR1 is SGHTA and CDR2 FQGNSA. V lost 8 bases and J 2 bases, leaving 16 bases between the germline ends. The CDR3 bases are TGTGCCAGCGGTAACCGGGACAAAGCCTACGAGCAGTACTTC. Protein product: CASGNRDKAYEQYF.

The V gene is TRBV29-1, the J gene TRBJ2-5; 7 bases match TRBD1. V was clipped by 0 bases and J by 6 bases; unmatched bases: 10. This CDR3 spans 15 amino acids. CDR1 SQVTM and CDR2 ANQGSEA come from the germline V gene. CDR3 region: CSVEDGQVALKTQYF. CDR3 DNA: TGCAGCGTTGAAGATGGACAGGTCGCACTGAAGACCCAGTACTTC.

CDR3 nucleotide sequence: TGCGCCAGCAGCCAAGGGGCGGGAGCGAATGAGCAGTACTTC. This sequence encodes CASSQGAGANEQYF. The gene calls are TRBV4-1 and TRBJ2-7; 7 positions agree with TRBD2. V was pared by 1 base and J by 7 bases, with 7 bases of the junction left unmatched. The CDR3 has 14 amino acids. In germline, CDR1 is MGHRA, CDR2 YSYEKL.

As DNA, the CDR3 is TGTGCCAGCAGTTCTCGGTGGGCCGGGACCCACGCCTACGAGCAGTACTTC. Its protein is CASSSRWAGTHAYEQYF. The chain combines TRBV28 with TRBJ2-7; D may correspond to TRBD1 or TRBD2 (5 bases each). V lost 4 bases and J 2 bases, leaving 21 bases between the germline ends. Germline values: CDR1 MDHEN, CDR2 SYDVKM. This CDR3 has 17 residues.

The chain joins TRBV4-2 to TRBJ1-2, with D unclear. This CDR3 has 16 amino acids. Germline V gene data show CDR1 as LGHNA and CDR2 as YNFKEQ. V lost 1 base to trimming and J lost 4 bases, with 16 bases between them. CDR3 coding DNA: TGTGCCAGCAGCCAAGTTACGTTTGAAAAGATCTATGGCTACACCTTC. Amino acids: CASSQVTFEKIYGYTF.

The rearrangement joins TRBV28 to TRBJ2-5; 8 bases map to TRBD2. The germline gives CDR1 MDHEN, CDR2 SYDVKM. Trimming removed 4 bases from V and 2 bases from J; junction bases left unmatched: 12. This CDR3 has 17 residues. The CDR3 loop reads CASSSPLGGGTQETQYF. The DNA of the CDR3 is TGTGCCAGCAGTTCCCCGTTAGGCGGGGGGACTCAAGAGACCCAGTACTTC.

The chain employs TRBV6-5 and TRBJ1-2; D remains unclear. Germline V gene lookup returns CDR1 MNHEY and CDR2 SVGAGI. V was shortened by 7 bases and J by 0 bases, with 9 bases between the two germline ends. CDR3 length: 13 amino acids. The chain's CDR3 is CASTTPANYGYTF. DNA for the CDR3: TGTGCCAGCACTACACCTGCTAACTATGGCTACACCTTC.

The chain combines TRBV2 with TRBJ2-7, with 9 bases that match TRBD2. V lost 10 bases and J lost 2; bases outside the gene matches: 6. Germline assignment: CDR1 SNHLY and CDR2 FYNNEI. This CDR3 region has 13 residues. CDR3 sequence: CATRSGSAYEQYF. In nucleotides, the CDR3 is TGTGCCACCCGTAGCGGGAGTGCCTACGAGCAGTACTTC.

V usage is TRBV2 and J usage is TRBJ1-1, with 9 bases that match TRBD1. J was trimmed by 4 bases and V by 4 bases; bases with no gene match: 4. Germline V gene lookup returns CDR1 SNHLY and CDR2 FYNNEI. This CDR3 region has 14 residues. The CDR3 region is CASSGRGQGTEAFF. CDR3 nucleotides: TGTGCCAGCAGTGGGCGGGGACAGGGCACTGAAGCTTTCTTT.

Only a few counts were recorded for this clone. The V and J genes are TRBV2 and TRBJ1-2, with D possibly TRBD1 on 6 matching bases. Germline CDR1 and CDR2: SNHLY and FYNNEI. V lost 6 bases to trimming and J lost 7 bases, with 21 bases between them. The CDR3 consists of 15 residues. The DNA for the CDR3 is TGTGCCAGCAGCGCACCGGGGGCGAGTGGGCGTGGCTACACCTTC. It yields the protein CASSAPGASGRGYTF. The entire variable domain, with the rest obtained from reference TRBV2 and TRBJ1-2, is as follows: EPEVTQTPSHQVTQMGQEVILRCVPISNHLYFYWYRQILGQKVEFLVSFYNNEISEKSEIFDDQFSVERPDGSNFTLKIRSTKLEDSAMYFCASSAPGASGRGYTFGSGTRLTVV.

V and J are TRBV18 and TRBJ2-1, with TRBD2 identical over 9 bases. This CDR3 is 16 amino acids long. The junction had 10 bases not matched to a gene; V was cut back by 3 bases and J by 7 bases. From germline, CDR1 is KGHSH and CDR2 LQKENI. CDR3 DNA: TGTGCCAGCTCACCCCTTGGGGCGGGGGGGCGAAATGAGCAGTTCTTC. Translation: CASSPLGAGGRNEQFF.

V is TRBV27 and J is TRBJ1-2; possible D gene TRBD1, 6 bases. This CDR3 has 16 residues. Trimming cost V 4 bases and J 8 bases, with 23 bases left between them. CDR1 MNHEY and CDR2 SMNVEV come from the germline V gene (reference sequence). CDR3 sequence: CASSSASTGASMGYTF. The CDR3 coding sequence is TGTGCCAGCAGTTCGGCCTCGACAGGTGCCTCGATGGGCTACACCTTC.

The chain employs TRBV7-9 and TRBJ1-1; 9 nucleotides agree with TRBD1. The J segment lost 6 bases and the V segment lost 5 bases, leaving 10 bases of the junction unmatched. Germline V gene data show CDR1 as SEHNR and CDR2 as FQNEAQ (reference sequence). The CDR3 is 15 amino acids. The chain's CDR3 is CASSPRTGELPEAFF. CDR3 bases: TGTGCCAGCAGCCCGCGGACAGGGGAATTGCCTGAAGCTTTCTTT.

The chain is built from TRBV10-3 and TRBJ2-3, with D hard to call. Per the germline V gene, CDR1 is ENHRY and CDR2 is SYGVKD. The CDR3 is 12 residues long. V was cut by 2 bases and J by 4 bases, with 4 bases left in between. The CDR3 is CAISEVPDTQYF. DNA for the CDR3: TGTGCCATCAGTGAGGTCCCAGATACGCAGTATTTT.